The T cell receptor beta chain described here comes from a study of shared T cell receptors in the human thymus. Trimming cost V 0 bases and J 6 bases; bases outside gene matches: 10. The germline CDR1 and CDR2 sequences are WNHNN and SYGVQD (reference sequence). This CDR3 comprises 17 residues. This table comes from immunoSEQ multiplex PCR, and its TCRdb copy is limited to in-frame clones, with some not included. The sample has hundreds of thousands of clones, 88% seen once. This same sample was also part of a study on human thymus T cells.

The rearrangement links TRBV10-1 to TRBJ2-1; 8 positions match TRBD2. The origin of this receptor is a boy under three years old with a congenital heart defect. Sequenced input: thymocytes. CDR3 amino acids: CASSESAGTSRSNEQFF. The CDR3 DNA is TGCGCCAGCAGTGAGTCTGCTGGGACTAGTCGGTCCAATGAGCAGTTCTTC.